This TCR beta chain came from a study of neurological immune-mediated disorders. The unsorted libraries were generated from a total of 2 million PBMCs, which had been stored in RNAlater at -80 C. One entry per CDR3 protein results from TCRdb running MiXCR on the 5' RACE reads. This repertoire shows roughly 52,000 distinct CDR3 sequences, around 4% found once; its top ten account for 5.5% to 7.5%. Findings and caveats of the study: Expansion of TCR clones was greatest in HTLV-1-associated myelopathy and smallest in multiple sclerosis, where it fell below that of healthy controls. It was the repertoires of 18 of 34 multiple sclerosis patients that phylogenetic grouping placed in one related-CDR3 cluster, which is a possible signature.

This clonotype was observed at least ten times. Its antigen remains unknown. The clonotype comes from a man between 60 and 75 years old with multiple sclerosis. The sequencing sample was made of PBMCs.

The CDR3 region has the DNA TGCAGTGCTTCTTCGCCGGGACTAGCGGGCTACAATGAGCAGTTCTTC. It translates to CSASSPGLAGYNEQFF. The chain uses TRBV20-1 and TRBJ2-1; TRBD2 matches 12 bases. This CDR3 spans 16 amino acids. The germline CDR1 and CDR2 sequences are DFQATT and SNEGSKA (reference sequence). The V segment lost 5 bases and the J segment 3 bases; nucleotides outside the gene matches: 8.